This TCR beta chain appears in the sequencing data of a study of cytomegalovirus exposure and HLA in healthy donors. Study results and limitations: With further analysis later on, most CMV-associated TCR beta chains appeared HLA-restricted. Follow-up analysis later connected one missense variant in DCLRE1C with trimming of TCR beta V- and J-genes.

At the time of sampling, donors were nominally healthy, though unrecorded immune exposures were likely. This clone was counted a few times. Its antigen is unidentified. Germline CDR1 and CDR2: SGHAT and FQNNGV. V was trimmed by 3 bases and J by 0 bases, leaving 8 bases between them. CDR3 size: 14 residues. Primers: 60 Vbeta forward and 13 Jbeta reverse. Produced via immunoSEQ multiplex PCR; TCRdb's table is partial and in-frame only. Here the sample spans some 150,000 clones, around 72% being singletons. The V call is TRBV11-2, the J call TRBJ1-2; D uncertain. Sequencing was carried out using PBMCs. This clonotype was sampled from a man aged 50-60 years in good health and CMV-seropositive. This CDR3 reads CASSLRQANYGYTF. CDR3 coding DNA: TGTGCCAGCAGCTTGCGTCAGGCTAACTATGGCTACACCTTC.